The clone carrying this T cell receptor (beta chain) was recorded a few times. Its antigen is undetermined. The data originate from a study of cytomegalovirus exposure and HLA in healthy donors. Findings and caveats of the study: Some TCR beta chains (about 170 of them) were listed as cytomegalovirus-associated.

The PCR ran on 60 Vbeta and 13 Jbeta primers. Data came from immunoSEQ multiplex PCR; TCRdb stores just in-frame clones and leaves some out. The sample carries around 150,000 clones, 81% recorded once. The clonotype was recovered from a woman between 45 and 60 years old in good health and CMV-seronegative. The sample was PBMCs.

The CDR3 bases are TGTGCCAGCAGCTTGGACGGACTAGTTCTACCAGGGGAGACCCAGTACTTC. Translating gives CASSLDGLVLPGETQYF. V and J are TRBV5-5 and TRBJ2-5; 7 bases match TRBD2. V gave up 0 bases and J gave up 5 bases; unmatched junction bases: 13. Germline V gene sequence: CDR1 SGHKS, CDR2 YYEKEE (reference sequence). This CDR3 is built from 17 residues.